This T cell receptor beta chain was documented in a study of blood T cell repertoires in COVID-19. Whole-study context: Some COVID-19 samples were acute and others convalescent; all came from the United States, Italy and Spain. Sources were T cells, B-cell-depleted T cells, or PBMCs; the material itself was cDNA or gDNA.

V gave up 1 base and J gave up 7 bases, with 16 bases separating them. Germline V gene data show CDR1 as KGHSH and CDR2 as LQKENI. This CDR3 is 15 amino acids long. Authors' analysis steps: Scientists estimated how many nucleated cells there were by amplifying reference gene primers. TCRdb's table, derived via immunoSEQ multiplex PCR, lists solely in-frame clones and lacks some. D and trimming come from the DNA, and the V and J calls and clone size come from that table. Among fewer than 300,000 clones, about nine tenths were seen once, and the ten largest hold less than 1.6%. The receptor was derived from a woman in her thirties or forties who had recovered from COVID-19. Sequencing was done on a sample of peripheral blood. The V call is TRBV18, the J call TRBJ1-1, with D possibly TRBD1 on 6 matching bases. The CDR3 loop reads CASSPQQGGEGEAFF. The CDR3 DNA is TGTGCCAGCTCACCACAACAGGGAGGGGAGGGTGAAGCTTTCTTT.